One sample yielded the 9 T cell receptor beta chains listed below, sequenced in a study of CD8 T cells in Susac syndrome. An amount of RNA that ranged from roughly 0.45 to 1 ug was reverse transcribed with random hexamers. TCRdb re-called the immunoSEQ multiplex PCR reads with MiXCR, one entry per CDR3 protein. The sample consists of around 100,000 distinct CDR3 sequences, approximately 95% of them appearing once. The specimen sequenced was CD8+ T cells from PBMCs. Receptors originate from a human donor with Susac syndrome.

This clonotype was counted a single time. The gene calls are TRBV9 and TRBJ1-4; D is uncertain. Looked up from germline, CDR1 is SGDLS and CDR2 is YYNGEE. The CDR3 totals 15 residues. Trimming took 4 bases from V and 10 from J, leaving 20 bases between them. The DNA of the CDR3 is TGTGCCAGCAGCTTCCTGGAGGATCCTGGAGGAAAACTGTTTTTT. As protein: CASSFLEDPGGKLFF.

The V call is TRBV20-1, the J call TRBJ1-1, with D unresolved. Per germline, CDR1 DFQATT and CDR2 SNEGSKA (reference sequence). Trimming shortened V by 3 bases and J by 1 base, and 15 bases separated the two germline ends. This CDR3 spans 15 amino acids. The CDR3 loop is CSASPTLTENTEAFF. The CDR3 nucleotides read TGCAGTGCTAGCCCAACCCTAACAGAGAACACTGAAGCTTTCTTT.

The chain links TRBV11-2 to TRBJ2-3, with TRBD2 matching 7 bases. CDR1 and CDR2 from the germline V gene are SGHAT and FQNNGV. The CDR3 loop spans 18 amino acids. With 3 bases clipped from V and 4 bases from J, the junction kept 16 bases outside the gene matches. CDR3: CASSFQTVTSTVPDTQYF. The DNA for the CDR3 is TGTGCCAGCAGCTTCCAAACCGTGACTAGCACGGTCCCAGATACGCAGTATTTT.

The CDR3 spells CASSLEALGGYTF. CDR3 coding DNA: TGTGCCAGCAGCTTAGAGGCCCTTGGGGGCTACACCTTC. The rearrangement links TRBV7-9 to TRBJ1-2; D not certain. Trimming left V 1 base short and J 8 bases short, with 11 bases between. Germline-derived CDR1 and CDR2 are SEHNR and FQNEAQ (reference sequence). There are 13 residues in the CDR3.

This clonotype was picked up one time. The chain recombines TRBV9 with TRBJ2-7; TRBD1 is a possible D gene (6 bases). The V end lost 0 bases, the J end lost 4 bases, and 8 bases lay between the germline ends. The CDR3 runs to 13 residues. Germline V gene data show CDR1 as SGDLS and CDR2 as YYNGEE. The chain's CDR3 is CASSVADRYEQYF. CDR3 DNA: TGTGCCAGCAGCGTAGCTGACAGGTACGAGCAGTACTTC.

The J gene is TRBJ2-1, the V gene TRBV11-2; TRBD1 aligns across 8 bases. The V and J ends lost 1 base and 4 bases, in that order; junction bases with no gene match: 3. Germline V CDR1 and CDR2: SGHAT, FQNNGV. This CDR3 has 15 residues. The CDR3 sequence is CASSLGTGNYNEQFF. The CDR3 DNA follows: TGTGCCAGCAGCTTAGGGACAGGGAATTACAATGAGCAGTTCTTC.

This clonotype was seen a single time. The chain couples TRBV27 to TRBJ1-1; D unresolved. Germline-derived CDR1 and CDR2 are MNHEY and SMNVEV (reference sequence). V lost 6 bases and J lost 2, with 19 bases in between. The CDR3 sequence is 16 residues long. Here the CDR3 DNA reads TGTGCCAGCAGGGGGATAACGTGGGAAGAAAACACTGAAGCTTTCTTT. Its translation is CASRGITWEENTEAFF.

The chain uses TRBV6-5 and TRBJ2-5; TRBD1 is a possible D gene (6 bases). Trimming removed 2 bases from V and 6 bases from J, with 13 bases in between. Germline lookup yields CDR1 MNHEY and CDR2 SVGAGI. The CDR3 runs to 14 residues. CDR3 amino acids: CASSYGLTGKTQYF. The CDR3 DNA reads TGTGCCAGCAGTTACGGGCTCACAGGGAAGACCCAGTACTTC.

In this sample, this clonotype turned up once. J is TRBJ2-2 and V is TRBV24-1; D is perhaps TRBD1 (6 bases). Between the trimmed V and J ends, which lost 7 bases and 1 base, there was a span of 9 bases. Per germline, CDR1 KGHDR and CDR2 SFDVKD. The CDR3 has 14 amino acids. CDR3 DNA sequence: TGTGCCACCAGGAAACAGGGGAACACCGGGGAGCTGTTTTTT. Protein: CATRKQGNTGELFF.